This entry describes one T cell receptor (beta chain). These data come from a study of blood T cell repertoires in COVID-19. Looking at the study overall: The cDNA or gDNA used as material had been derived from T cells, B-cell-depleted T cells, or PBMCs.

CDR1 and CDR2 from the germline V gene are SGHRS and YFSETQ. After removal of 3 bases from V and 1 base from J, the junction contained 12 bases not matched to a gene. CDR3 size: 17 residues. Original processing notes: Amplification from reference gene primers served as the basis for estimated nucleated cell counts. Libraries were prepared by immunoSEQ multiplex PCR; TCRdb keeps only in-frame clonotypes and omits some of them. V, J and clone size are taken as reported in that table, and D and trimming were inferred from the DNA itself. Here the sample spans about 200,000 clones, roughly nine tenths being singletons.

The receptor was derived from a woman in her 70s with acute or convalescent COVID-19. Material: peripheral blood. The chain employs TRBV5-1 and TRBJ1-1; 7 bases line up with TRBD1. CDR3 loop: CASSSSGGGRGNTEAFF. CDR3 nucleotides: TGCGCCAGCAGCTCCTCAGGGGGTGGGAGAGGGAACACTGAAGCTTTCTTT.